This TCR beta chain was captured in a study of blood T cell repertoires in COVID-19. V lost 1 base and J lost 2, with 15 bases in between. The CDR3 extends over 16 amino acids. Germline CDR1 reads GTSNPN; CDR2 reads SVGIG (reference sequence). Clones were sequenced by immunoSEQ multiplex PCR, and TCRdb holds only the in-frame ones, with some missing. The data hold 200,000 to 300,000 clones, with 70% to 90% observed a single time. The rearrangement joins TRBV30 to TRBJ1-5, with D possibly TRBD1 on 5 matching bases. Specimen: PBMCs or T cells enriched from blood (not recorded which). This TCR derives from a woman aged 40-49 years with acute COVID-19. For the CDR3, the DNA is TGTGCCTGGAGTGCCGGTCCTCCGGGGGGCAATCAGCCCCAGCATTTT. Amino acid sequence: CAWSAGPPGGNQPQHF.